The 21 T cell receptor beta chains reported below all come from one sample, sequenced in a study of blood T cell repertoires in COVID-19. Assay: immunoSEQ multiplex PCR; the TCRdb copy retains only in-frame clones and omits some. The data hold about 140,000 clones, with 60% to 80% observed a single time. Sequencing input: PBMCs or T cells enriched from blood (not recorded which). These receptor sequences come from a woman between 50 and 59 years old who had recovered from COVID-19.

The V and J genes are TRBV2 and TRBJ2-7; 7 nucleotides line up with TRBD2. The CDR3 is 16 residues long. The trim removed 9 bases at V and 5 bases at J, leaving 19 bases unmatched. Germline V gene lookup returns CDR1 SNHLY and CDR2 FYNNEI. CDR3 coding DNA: TGTGCCAGAGGGACTACCCGATCCGGTCCGCTCAACGAGCAGTACTTC. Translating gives CARGTTRSGPLNEQYF.

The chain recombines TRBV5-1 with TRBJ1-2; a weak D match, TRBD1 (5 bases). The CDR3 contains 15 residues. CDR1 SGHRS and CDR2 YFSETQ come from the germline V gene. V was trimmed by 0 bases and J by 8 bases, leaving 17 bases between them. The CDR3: CASSLAGGRDRGYTF. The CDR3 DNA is TGCGCCAGCAGCTTGGCCGGGGGACGTGACAGAGGCTACACCTTC.

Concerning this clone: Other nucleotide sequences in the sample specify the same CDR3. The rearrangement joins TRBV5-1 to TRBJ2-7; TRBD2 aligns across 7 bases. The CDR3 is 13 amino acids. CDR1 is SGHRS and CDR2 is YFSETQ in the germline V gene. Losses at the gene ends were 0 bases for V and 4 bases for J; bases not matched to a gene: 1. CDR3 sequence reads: CASSLGGGYEQYF. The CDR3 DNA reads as TGCGCCAGCAGCTTGGGGGGAGGGTACGAGCAGTACTTC.

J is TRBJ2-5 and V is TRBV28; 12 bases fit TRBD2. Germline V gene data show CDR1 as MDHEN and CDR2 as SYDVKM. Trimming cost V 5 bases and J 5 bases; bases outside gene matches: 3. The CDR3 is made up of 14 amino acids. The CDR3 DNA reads TGTGCCAGCAGTCTAGCGGGAGGGCCGGAGACCCAGTACTTC. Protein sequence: CASSLAGGPETQYF.

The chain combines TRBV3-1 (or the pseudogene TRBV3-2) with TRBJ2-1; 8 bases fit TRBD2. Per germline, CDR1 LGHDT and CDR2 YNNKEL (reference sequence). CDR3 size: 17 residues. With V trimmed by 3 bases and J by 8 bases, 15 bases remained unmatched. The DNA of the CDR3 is TGTGCCAGCAGCCAGGGGACGGGACGGGGGGGCCTGGATGAGCAGTTCTTC. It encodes CASSQGTGRGGLDEQFF.

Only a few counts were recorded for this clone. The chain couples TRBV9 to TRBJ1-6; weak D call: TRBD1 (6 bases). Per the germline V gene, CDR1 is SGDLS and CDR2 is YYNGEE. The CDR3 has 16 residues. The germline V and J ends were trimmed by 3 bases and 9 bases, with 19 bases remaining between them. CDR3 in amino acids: CASSEEQGGIGSPLHF. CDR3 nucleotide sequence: TGTGCCAGCAGCGAAGAACAGGGTGGGATTGGTTCACCCCTCCACTTT.

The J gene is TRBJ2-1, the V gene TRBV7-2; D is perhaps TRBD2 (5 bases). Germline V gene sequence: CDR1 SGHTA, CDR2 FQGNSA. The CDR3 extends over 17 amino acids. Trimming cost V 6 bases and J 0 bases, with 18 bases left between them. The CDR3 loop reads CASSRSGSGSSYNEQFF. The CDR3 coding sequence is TGTGCCAGCAGTCGATCCGGGTCGGGAAGCTCCTACAATGAGCAGTTCTTC.

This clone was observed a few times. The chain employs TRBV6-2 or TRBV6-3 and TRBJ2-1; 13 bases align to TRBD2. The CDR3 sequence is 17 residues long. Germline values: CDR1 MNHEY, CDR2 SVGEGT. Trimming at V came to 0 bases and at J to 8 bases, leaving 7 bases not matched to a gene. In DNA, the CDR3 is TGTGCCAGCAGTTACTCGAGGACTAGCGGGAGTACCGATGAGCAGTTCTTC. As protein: CASSYSRTSGSTDEQFF.

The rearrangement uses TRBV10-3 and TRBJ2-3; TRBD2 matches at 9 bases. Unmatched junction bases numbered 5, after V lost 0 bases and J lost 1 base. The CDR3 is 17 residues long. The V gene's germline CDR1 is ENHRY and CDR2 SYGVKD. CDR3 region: CAISESAGGPGTDTQYF. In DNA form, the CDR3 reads TGTGCCATCAGTGAGTCGGCGGGAGGGCCGGGCACAGATACGCAGTATTTT.

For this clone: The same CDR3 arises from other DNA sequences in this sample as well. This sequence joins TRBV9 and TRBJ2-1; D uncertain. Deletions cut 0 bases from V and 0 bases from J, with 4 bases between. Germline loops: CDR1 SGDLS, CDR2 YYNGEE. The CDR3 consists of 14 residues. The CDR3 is CASSVGSSYNEQFF. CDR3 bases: TGTGCCAGCAGCGTAGGGAGCTCCTACAATGAGCAGTTCTTC.

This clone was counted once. The CDR3, as DNA: TGTGCCAGCAGCGTTGGACAGACGGCTGGAAACACCATATATTTT. As protein: CASSVGQTAGNTIYF. The chain recombines TRBV9 with TRBJ1-3; D possibly corresponds to TRBD1 (6 bases). Trimming removed 2 bases at V and 2 bases at J, with 11 bases between. The germline V gene has CDR1 SGDLS and CDR2 YYNGEE. This CDR3 contains 15 residues. The variable domain in full, completed from reference TRBV9 and TRBJ1-3, reads DSGVTQTPKHLITATGQRVTLRCSPRSGDLSVYWYQQSLDQGLQFLIQYYNGEERAKGNILERFSAQQFPDLHSELNLSSLELGDSALYFCASSVGQTAGNTIYFGEGSWLTVV.

CDR3 protein: CASTLRLAVYEQYF. Written as DNA, the CDR3 is TGTGCCAGCACCCTGAGACTAGCAGTCTACGAGCAGTACTTC. The chain employs TRBV2 and TRBJ2-7, with TRBD2 matching 7 bases. The trim removed 7 bases at V and 3 bases at J, leaving 9 bases unmatched. The CDR3 runs to 14 residues. Germline CDR1 SNHLY, CDR2 FYNNEI. The complete variable domain, with remaining parts taken from reference TRBV2 and TRBJ2-7, reads EPEVTQTPSHQVTQMGQEVILRCVPISNHLYFYWYRQILGQKVEFLVSFYNNEISEKSEIFDDQFSVERPDGSNFTLKIRSTKLEDSAMYFCASTLRLAVYEQYFGPGTRLTVT.

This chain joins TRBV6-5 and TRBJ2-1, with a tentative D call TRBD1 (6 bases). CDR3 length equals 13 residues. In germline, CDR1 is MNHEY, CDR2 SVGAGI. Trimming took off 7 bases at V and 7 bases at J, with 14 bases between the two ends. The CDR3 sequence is CASIIQGWNEQFF. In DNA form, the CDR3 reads TGTGCCAGCATTATTCAGGGGTGGAATGAGCAGTTCTTC.

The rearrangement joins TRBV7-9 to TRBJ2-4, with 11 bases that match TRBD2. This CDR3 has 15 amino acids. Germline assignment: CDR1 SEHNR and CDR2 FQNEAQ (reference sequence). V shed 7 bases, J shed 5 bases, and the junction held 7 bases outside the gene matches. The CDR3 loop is CASTHTSGGENIQYF. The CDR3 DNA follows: TGTGCCAGCACCCATACTAGCGGGGGTGAAAACATTCAGTACTTC. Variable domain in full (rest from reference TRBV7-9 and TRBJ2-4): DTGVSQNPRHKITKRGQNVTFRCDPISEHNRLYWYRQTLGQGPEFLTYFQNEAQLEKSRLLSDRFSAERPKGSFSTLEIQRTEQGDSAMYLCASTHTSGGENIQYFGAGTRLSVL.

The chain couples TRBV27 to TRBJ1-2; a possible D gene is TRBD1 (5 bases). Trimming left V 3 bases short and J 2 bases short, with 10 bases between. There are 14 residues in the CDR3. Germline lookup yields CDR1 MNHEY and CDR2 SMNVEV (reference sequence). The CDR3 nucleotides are TGTGCCAGCAGTTTGCAGGGTGTAAACTATGGCTACACCTTC. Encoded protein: CASSLQGVNYGYTF.

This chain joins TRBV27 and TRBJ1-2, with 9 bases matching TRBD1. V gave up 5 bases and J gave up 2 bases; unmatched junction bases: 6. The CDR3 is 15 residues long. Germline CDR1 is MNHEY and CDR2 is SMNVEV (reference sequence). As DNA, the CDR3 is TGTGCCAGCAGTCCAAACAGGGGGCCCAACTATGGCTACACCTTC. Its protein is CASSPNRGPNYGYTF.

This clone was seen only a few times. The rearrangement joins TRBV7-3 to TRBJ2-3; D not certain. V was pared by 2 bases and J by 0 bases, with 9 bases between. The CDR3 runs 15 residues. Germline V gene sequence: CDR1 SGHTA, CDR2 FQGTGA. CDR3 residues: CASSLAGGSTDTQYF. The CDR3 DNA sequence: TGTGCCAGCAGCTTAGCAGGTGGTAGCACAGATACGCAGTATTTT.

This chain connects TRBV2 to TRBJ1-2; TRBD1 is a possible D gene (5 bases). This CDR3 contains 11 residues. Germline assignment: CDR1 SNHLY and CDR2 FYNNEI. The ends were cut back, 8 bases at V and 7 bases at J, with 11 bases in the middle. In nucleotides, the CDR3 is TGTGCCAGCGTCCAGGGTGGTGGCTACACCTTC. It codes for CASVQGGGYTF. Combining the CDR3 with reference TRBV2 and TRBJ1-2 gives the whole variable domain EPEVTQTPSHQVTQMGQEVILRCVPISNHLYFYWYRQILGQKVEFLVSFYNNEISEKSEIFDDQFSVERPDGSNFTLKIRSTKLEDSAMYFCASVQGGGYTFGSGTRLTVV.

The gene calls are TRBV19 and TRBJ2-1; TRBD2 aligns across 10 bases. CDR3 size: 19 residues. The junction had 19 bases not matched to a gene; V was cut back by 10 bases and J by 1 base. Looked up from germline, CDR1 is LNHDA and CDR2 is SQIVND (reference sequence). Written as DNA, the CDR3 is TGTGCCACCCTCCCCGGGGCTAGCGGGAGAAAAGGGTCCTACAATGAGCAGTTCTTC. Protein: CATLPGASGRKGSYNEQFF.

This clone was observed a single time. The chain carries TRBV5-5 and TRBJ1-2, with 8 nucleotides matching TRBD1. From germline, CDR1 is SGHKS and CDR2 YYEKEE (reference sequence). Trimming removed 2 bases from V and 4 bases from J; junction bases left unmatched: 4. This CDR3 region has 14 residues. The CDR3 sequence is CASSFRGLTYGYTF. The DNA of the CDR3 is TGTGCCAGCAGCTTCAGGGGGCTTACCTATGGCTACACCTTC.

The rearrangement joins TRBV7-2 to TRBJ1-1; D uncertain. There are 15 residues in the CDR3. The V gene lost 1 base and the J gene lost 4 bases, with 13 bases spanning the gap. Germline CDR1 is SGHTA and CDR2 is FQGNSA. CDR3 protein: CASSLVYGIGTEAFF. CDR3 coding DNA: TGTGCCAGCAGCTTAGTTTATGGTATCGGCACTGAAGCTTTCTTT. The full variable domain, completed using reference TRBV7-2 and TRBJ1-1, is GAGVSQSPSNKVTEKGKDVELRCDPISGHTALYWYRQSLGQGLEFLIYFQGNSAPDKSGLPSDRFSAERTGGSVSTLTIQRTQQEDSAVYLCASSLVYGIGTEAFFGQGTRLTVV.